This TCR beta chain was sequenced for a study of control samples from healthy donors and cancer patients. Clones were read by immunoSEQ multiplex PCR, and TCRdb kept only the in-frame ones, dropping some. The table shows about 140,000 clones, with less than 90% occurring only once. The source of this sequence is a woman aged 25 to 45 in good health. Sequenced input: blood.

The CDR3 sequence: CASSQESVRGGDEQFF. The CDR3, as DNA: TGTGCCAGCAGCCAAGAATCGGTCCGGGGTGGCGATGAGCAGTTCTTC. The chain employs TRBV4-2 and TRBJ2-1; TRBD2 is a possible D gene (5 bases). The ends were cut back, 0 bases at V and 8 bases at J, with 17 bases in the middle. CDR1 and CDR2 from the germline V gene are LGHNA and YNFKEQ. This CDR3 comprises 16 residues.